The text below deals with one TCR beta chain. The data originate from a study of OX40 agonist ivuxolimab in advanced cancers. Using immunoSEQ multiplex PCR, the repertoire was profiled, and TCRdb retains in-frame clones only, with some absent. This sample has 86,000 or so clones; roughly 92% occur once, and the top ten carry around 2.8%. The CDR3 contains 13 residues. V was shortened by 4 bases and J by 5 bases, with 12 bases between the two germline ends. In germline, CDR1 is SGHRS, CDR2 YFSETQ. The sample consisted of CD4+ or CD8+ T cells sorted from blood, taken in a trial of the OX40 agonist ivuxolimab. The clonotype originates from an adult with an advanced solid tumor such as melanoma, head and neck, liver or kidney cancer. The J gene is TRBJ1-1, the V gene TRBV5-1; D remains unclear. The CDR3 DNA sequence: TGCGCCAGCAGCGCGGACGTAGGGACTGAAGCTTTCTTT. Its protein is CASSADVGTEAFF.